These 30 T cell receptor beta chains came from one sample sequenced in a study of shared clonotypes between healthy human individuals. Generated by immunoSEQ multiplex PCR, the TCRdb table keeps only in-frame clones and is missing some. The sample records 1.4 million or so clones, approximately 98.5% being singletons. The sequencing input was naive CD4+ T cells sorted from blood. Indicated subset: CD45RA+ positively selected. These receptors were collected from a man aged 30 to 45 in good health.

The chain combines TRBV27 with TRBJ2-7; 8 bases agree with TRBD1. V lost 3 bases to trimming and J lost 0 bases; unmatched junction nucleotides: 10. CDR1 is MNHEY and CDR2 is SMNVEV in the germline V gene (reference sequence). The CDR3 length is 17 residues. CDR3 loop: CASSFGPRGRGSYEQYF. CDR3 bases: TGTGCCAGCAGTTTCGGCCCCAGGGGGCGCGGCTCCTACGAGCAGTACTTC.

Turning to this clone: Different DNA sequences within this sample yield the same CDR3. The chain recombines TRBV29-1 with TRBJ2-1; D possibly corresponds to TRBD2 (5 bases). Germline-derived CDR1 and CDR2 are SQVTM and ANQGSEA. V lost 2 bases to trimming and J lost 5 bases, with 7 bases between them. The CDR3 consists of 12 residues. CDR3 region: CSVERGNNEQFF. DNA for the CDR3: TGCAGCGTTGAACGGGGTAACAATGAGCAGTTCTTC.

This chain links TRBV27 with TRBJ2-7; 11 bases fit TRBD1. Trimming took 6 bases from V and 3 from J; bases not matched to a gene: 4. CDR3 size: 14 residues. CDR1 MNHEY and CDR2 SMNVEV come from the germline V gene (reference sequence). CDR3 protein: CASRKGQGVYEQYF. In DNA form, the CDR3 reads TGTGCCAGCAGAAAGGGACAGGGGGTCTACGAGCAGTACTTC.

This clone was recorded only once. The V gene is TRBV7-9, the J gene TRBJ1-4; D unclear. Trimming cost V 2 bases and J 3 bases, with 4 bases left between them. The germline V gene has CDR1 SEHNR and CDR2 FQNEAQ (reference sequence). This CDR3 has 13 amino acids. This chain's CDR3 is CASSLYPNEKLFF. In nucleotides, the CDR3 is TGTGCCAGCAGCTTATATCCTAATGAAAAACTGTTTTTT.

The chain joins TRBV4-3 to TRBJ1-2; D is unclear. The CDR3 extends over 14 amino acids. Deletions cut 0 bases from V and 0 bases from J, with 5 bases between. Germline-derived CDR1 and CDR2 are LGHNA and YSLEER. The chain's CDR3 is CASSQDAANYGYTF. CDR3 coding DNA: TGCGCCAGCAGCCAAGATGCAGCTAACTATGGCTACACCTTC.

The chain links TRBV9 to TRBJ2-3; 10 bases align to TRBD2. Losses at the gene ends were 2 bases for V and 0 bases for J; bases not matched to a gene: 9. Germline loops: CDR1 SGDLS, CDR2 YYNGEE. CDR3 length equals 18 residues. CDR3 amino acids: CASSVGLAVLTSTDTQYF. The CDR3 DNA is TGTGCCAGCAGCGTTGGACTAGCGGTCCTCACTAGCACAGATACGCAGTATTTT.

The chain employs TRBV15 and TRBJ1-5, with D uncertain. CDR3 size: 15 residues. V lost 5 bases to trimming and J lost 7 bases, with 18 bases between them. In germline, CDR1 is LNHNV, CDR2 YYDKDF (reference sequence). The CDR3 nucleotides read TGTGCCACCAGCGAAATGGACGGGATTAGGCAGCCCCAGCATTTT. Its protein is CATSEMDGIRQPQHF.

The gene calls are TRBV18 and TRBJ2-5; no definite D call. This CDR3 contains 17 residues. Trimming removed 4 bases from V and 4 bases from J, with 22 bases in between. Germline loops: CDR1 KGHSH, CDR2 LQKENI. The CDR3 protein is CASSRGNNPGSRETQYF. Here the CDR3 DNA reads TGTGCCAGCTCACGAGGTAATAACCCCGGATCCCGAGAGACCCAGTACTTC.

This clone was found once. The chain has TRBV6-1 and TRBJ1-2; the D gene is possibly TRBD1 (6 bases). This CDR3 spans 15 amino acids. V shed 8 bases and J shed 1 base, with 17 bases lying between them. Germline V gives CDR1 MNHNS, CDR2 SASEGT. CDR3 bases: TGTGCCAGCTATTTCCGCGGACAGCTTAACTATGGCTACACCTTC. This gives the protein CASYFRGQLNYGYTF.

The chain links TRBV5-6 to TRBJ1-5; D call uncertain. CDR1 and CDR2 (germline): SGHDT, YYEEEE. The CDR3 totals 16 residues. Trimming took 1 base from V and 3 from J, leaving 14 bases between them. The CDR3 loop reads CASSLLLAGPNQPQHF. The CDR3 nucleotides read TGTGCCAGCAGCTTGCTCCTTGCAGGTCCCAATCAGCCCCAGCATTTT.

The V call is TRBV25-1, the J call TRBJ1-5; 9 bases fit TRBD1. The CDR3 runs to 17 residues. Germline V gene sequence: CDR1 MGHDK, CDR2 SYGVNS. Trimming took 2 bases from V and 1 from J; bases not matched to a gene: 6. Here the CDR3 reads CASSERMGTGSNQPQHF. Written as DNA, the CDR3 is TGTGCCAGCAGTGAACGTATGGGGACAGGGAGCAATCAGCCCCAGCATTTT.

The chain couples TRBV18 to TRBJ1-5; D is perhaps TRBD1 (5 bases). CDR3 length: 15 residues. The V gene lost 2 bases and the J gene lost 5 bases, with 13 bases spanning the gap. The V gene's germline CDR1 is KGHSH and CDR2 LQKENI. The CDR3 loop reads CASSPEAGFDQPQHF. CDR3 nucleotide sequence: TGTGCCAGCTCACCAGAGGCAGGGTTCGATCAGCCCCAGCATTTT. Using reference TRBV18 and TRBJ1-5 for the parts outside the CDR3, the full variable domain is NAGVMQNPRHLVRRRGQEARLRCSPMKGHSHVYWYRQLPEEGLKFMVYLQKENIIDESGMPKERFSAEFPKEGPSILRIQQVVRGDSAAYFCASSPEAGFDQPQHFGDGTRLSIL.

The chain recombines TRBV29-1 with TRBJ2-7; 8 bases match TRBD2. The J segment lost 2 bases and the V segment lost 4 bases, leaving 10 bases of the junction unmatched. CDR1 SQVTM and CDR2 ANQGSEA come from the germline V gene. The CDR3 is 15 amino acids. In DNA, the CDR3 is TGCAGCGTTGCGGTCGGTGCGGGAGGCCCCTACGAGCAGTACTTC. Protein product: CSVAVGAGGPYEQYF.

Notes on this clone: This specimen includes other DNA sequences encoding the same CDR3. This chain joins TRBV5-1 and TRBJ2-7; D possibly matches TRBD1 or TRBD2 (5 bases each). Trimming took 0 bases from V and 2 from J, leaving 12 bases between them. This CDR3 region has 15 residues. From germline, CDR1 is SGHRS and CDR2 YFSETQ. The chain's CDR3 is CASSLDGTAPYEQYF. In DNA form, the CDR3 reads TGCGCCAGCAGCTTGGATGGGACCGCTCCCTACGAGCAGTACTTC.

V usage is TRBV27 and J usage is TRBJ2-7, with a possible D match to TRBD2 (5 bases). V lost 0 bases to trimming and J lost 3 bases, with 18 bases between them. The germline CDR1 and CDR2 sequences are MNHEY and SMNVEV (reference sequence). This CDR3 region has 17 residues. CDR3 protein: CASSLSPARGKSYEQYF. The CDR3 DNA reads TGTGCCAGCAGTTTATCACCCGCCCGAGGGAAAAGCTACGAGCAGTACTTC.

J is TRBJ2-3 and V is TRBV18, with D perhaps given as TRBD1 or TRBD2 (5 bases each). The V and J ends lost 3 bases and 12 bases respectively, with 10 bases between them. This CDR3 contains 11 residues. Germline CDR1 and CDR2: KGHSH and LQKENI. CDR3 sequence (DNA): TGTGCCAGCTCACCTCCGGGGCCTCAGTATTTT. Translated, it gives CASSPPGPQYF.

CDR3 amino acids: CASSGSRTGLVNQPQHF. DNA for the CDR3: TGTGCCAGCAGCGGTTCGAGGACAGGGTTGGTCAATCAGCCCCAGCATTTT. The chain joins TRBV5-8 to TRBJ1-5, with TRBD1 matching over 8 bases. This CDR3 is built from 17 residues. V shed 4 bases, J shed 3 bases, and the junction held 12 bases outside the gene matches. Germline assignment: CDR1 SGHTS and CDR2 YDEGEE. Combining the CDR3 with reference TRBV5-8 and TRBJ1-5 gives the whole variable domain EAGVTQSPTHLIKTRGQQATLRCSPISGHTSVYWYQQALGLGLQFLLWYDEGEERNRGNFPPRFSGRQFPNYSSELNVNALELEDSALYLCASSGSRTGLVNQPQHFGDGTRLSIL.

The chain links TRBV2 to TRBJ2-1; no clear D gene. Trimming took off 7 bases at V and 8 bases at J, with 18 bases between the two ends. The CDR3 length is 14 residues. Germline V gene data show CDR1 as SNHLY and CDR2 as FYNNEI. DNA of the CDR3: TGTGCCAGCACCCGGACCCGGAGATCCTATGAGCAGTTCTTC. It is translated as CASTRTRRSYEQFF.

This rearrangement joins TRBV6-1 to TRBJ2-7; a possible D gene is TRBD1 (6 bases). Per germline, CDR1 MNHNS and CDR2 SASEGT. V lost 6 bases and J 3 bases, leaving 15 bases between the germline ends. There are 14 residues in the CDR3. The CDR3 nucleotides read TGTGCCAGCAGACACCGGGACACTAACTACGAGCAGTACTTC. It specifies CASRHRDTNYEQYF.

The V and J genes are TRBV10-1 and TRBJ2-3; D gene unclear. Trimming took 3 bases from V and 7 from J, leaving 5 bases between them. There are 11 residues in the CDR3. The germline CDR1 and CDR2 sequences are WNHNN and SYGVQD (reference sequence). The CDR3 sequence is CASSDVHTQYF. The DNA of the CDR3 is TGCGCCAGCAGTGATGTGCATACGCAGTATTTT.

J is TRBJ2-7 and V is TRBV2; 8 nucleotides agree with TRBD1. Germline values: CDR1 SNHLY, CDR2 FYNNEI. J was trimmed by 6 bases and V by 6 bases; bases with no gene match: 4. The CDR3 is made up of 12 amino acids. The CDR3 DNA reads TGTGCCAGCAGCCCGACAGGGGTCGAGCAGTACTTC. It encodes CASSPTGVEQYF.

The V gene is TRBV5-4, the J gene TRBJ2-2; D remains ambiguous. V was clipped by 3 bases and J by 3 bases, with 12 bases between them. The germline gives CDR1 SGHNT, CDR2 YYREEE (reference sequence). This CDR3 has 15 residues. The CDR3 reads CASSSPTRYTGELFF. CDR3 in DNA: TGTGCCAGCAGCTCCCCGACCCGATACACCGGGGAGCTGTTTTTT.

This clone was picked up one time. V and J are TRBV6-6 and TRBJ2-2; D is ambiguous. Germline lookup yields CDR1 MNHNY and CDR2 SVGAGI (reference sequence). CDR3 length: 14 residues. Trimming cost V 10 bases and J 1 base, with 13 bases left between them. The CDR3 is CAIAGLLNTGELFF. The CDR3 DNA reads as TGTGCCATTGCCGGTCTGTTGAACACCGGGGAGCTGTTTTTT.

This clone was seen once. This chain uses TRBV5-1 with TRBJ2-3; 9 bases align to TRBD2. The CDR3 runs 18 residues. V lost 0 bases and J lost 4; bases outside the gene matches: 12. The germline CDR1 and CDR2 sequences are SGHRS and YFSETQ. As DNA, the CDR3 is TGCGCCAGCAGCTTGGTGGGTCGCGTGCTAGCGGGGTCAGATACGCAGTATTTT. Residues: CASSLVGRVLAGSDTQYF.

This chain connects TRBV28 to TRBJ1-5; perhaps TRBD1 as D (5 bases). V was trimmed by 6 bases and J by 4 bases, leaving 19 bases between them. Germline values: CDR1 MDHEN, CDR2 SYDVKM. The CDR3 sequence is 16 residues long. DNA for the CDR3: TGTGCCAGCAGCGTGTTAGCAGGGACCGTGAATCAGCCCCAGCATTTT. Protein: CASSVLAGTVNQPQHF.

This clone was counted a single time. The chain carries TRBV10-3 and TRBJ2-5; TRBD1 aligns across 8 bases. This CDR3 is 16 amino acids long. After removal of 0 bases from V and 2 bases from J, the junction contained 5 bases not matched to a gene. Per the germline V gene, CDR1 is ENHRY and CDR2 is SYGVKD. DNA for the CDR3: TGTGCCATCAGTGAGTCTGTTGGACAGGGACAAGAGACCCAGTACTTC. Translation: CAISESVGQGQETQYF.

The chain links TRBV7-2 to TRBJ2-1; 9 nucleotides agree with TRBD2. Trimming removed 4 bases from V and 9 bases from J; junction bases left unmatched: 7. Germline V gene lookup returns CDR1 SGHTA and CDR2 FQGNSA. The length of the CDR3 is 14 residues. Here the CDR3 reads CASSSGTSIGEQFF. In DNA, the CDR3 is TGTGCCAGCAGCTCAGGGACTAGCATCGGTGAGCAGTTCTTC.

The chain couples TRBV29-1 to TRBJ2-7; D might be TRBD2 (5 bases). Germline CDR1 and CDR2: SQVTM and ANQGSEA. With 4 bases removed from V and 3 bases from J, the gap between germline ends came to 10 bases. The CDR3 runs to 12 residues. The CDR3 sequence: CSVADSLYEQYF. CDR3 coding DNA: TGCAGCGTTGCGGACTCTCTCTACGAGCAGTACTTC.

The chain couples TRBV6-5 to TRBJ2-1; TRBD2 might be the D (6 bases). Per germline, CDR1 MNHEY and CDR2 SVGAGI. CDR3 size: 14 residues. Trimming pared 1 base from V and 9 bases from J, leaving 13 bases between. The DNA for the CDR3 is TGTGCCAGCAGTTACTTGGGACTTAAGGGTGAGCAGTTCTTC. This sequence encodes CASSYLGLKGEQFF.

This rearrangement joins TRBV5-4 to TRBJ2-3, with 9 bases fitting TRBD1. The V gene end was trimmed by 3 bases and the J gene end by 2 bases; junction bases not matched to a gene: 4. The germline V gene has CDR1 SGHNT and CDR2 YYREEE (reference sequence). The CDR3 totals 15 residues. Written as DNA, the CDR3 is TGTGCCAGCAGCTCCCGGGACAGGGACACAGATACGCAGTATTTT. Its protein is CASSSRDRDTDTQYF.